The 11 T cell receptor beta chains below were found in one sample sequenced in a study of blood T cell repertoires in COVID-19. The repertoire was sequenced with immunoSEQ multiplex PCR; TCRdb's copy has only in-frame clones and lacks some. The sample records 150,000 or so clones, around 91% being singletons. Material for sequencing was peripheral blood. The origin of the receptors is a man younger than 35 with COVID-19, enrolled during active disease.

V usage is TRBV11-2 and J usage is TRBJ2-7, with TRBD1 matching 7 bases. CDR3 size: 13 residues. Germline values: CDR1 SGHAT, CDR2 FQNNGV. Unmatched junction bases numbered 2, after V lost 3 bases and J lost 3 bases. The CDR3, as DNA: TGTGCCAGCAGCTTCGGGACAGACTACGAGCAGTACTTC. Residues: CASSFGTDYEQYF.

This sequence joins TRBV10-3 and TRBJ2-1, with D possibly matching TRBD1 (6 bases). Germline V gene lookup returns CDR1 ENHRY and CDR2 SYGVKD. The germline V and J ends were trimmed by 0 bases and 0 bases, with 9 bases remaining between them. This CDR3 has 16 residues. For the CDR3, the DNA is TGTGCCATCAGTGAGTCGACAGGAGTCTCCTACAATGAGCAGTTCTTC. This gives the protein CAISESTGVSYNEQFF.

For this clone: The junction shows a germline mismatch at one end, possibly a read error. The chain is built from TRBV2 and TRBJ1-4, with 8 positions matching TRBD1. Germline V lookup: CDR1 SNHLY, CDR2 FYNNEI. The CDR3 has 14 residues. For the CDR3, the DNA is TGTGCCAGCAGCCAAGGGACAGGAATCGAAAAACTGCTTTTT. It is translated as CASSQGTGIEKLLF.

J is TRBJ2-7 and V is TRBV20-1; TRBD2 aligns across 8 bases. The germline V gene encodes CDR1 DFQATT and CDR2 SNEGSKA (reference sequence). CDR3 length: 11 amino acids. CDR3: CSLRGAYEQYF. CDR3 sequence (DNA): TGCAGCTTGCGGGGGGCTTACGAGCAGTACTTC.

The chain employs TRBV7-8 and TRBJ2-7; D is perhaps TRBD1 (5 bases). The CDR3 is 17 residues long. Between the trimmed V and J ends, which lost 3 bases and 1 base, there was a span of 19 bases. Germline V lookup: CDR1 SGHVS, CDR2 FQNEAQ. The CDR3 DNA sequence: TGTGCCAGCAGCTTTCTATACAGGACCCAACCTTCCTACGAGCAGTACTTC. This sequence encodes CASSFLYRTQPSYEQYF.

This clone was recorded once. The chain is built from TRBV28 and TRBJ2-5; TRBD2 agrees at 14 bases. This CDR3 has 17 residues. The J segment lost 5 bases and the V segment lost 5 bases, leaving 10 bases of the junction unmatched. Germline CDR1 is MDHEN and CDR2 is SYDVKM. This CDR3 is CASSPGGLAGVRETQYF. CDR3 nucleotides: TGTGCCAGCAGTCCCGGGGGACTAGCGGGAGTGAGGGAGACCCAGTACTTC.

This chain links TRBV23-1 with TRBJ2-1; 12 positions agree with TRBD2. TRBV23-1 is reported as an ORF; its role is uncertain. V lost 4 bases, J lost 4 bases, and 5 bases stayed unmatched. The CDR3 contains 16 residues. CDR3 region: CASSRTSGRLYNEQFF. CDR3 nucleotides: TGCGCCAGCAGTCGAACTAGCGGGAGGCTTTACAATGAGCAGTTCTTC.

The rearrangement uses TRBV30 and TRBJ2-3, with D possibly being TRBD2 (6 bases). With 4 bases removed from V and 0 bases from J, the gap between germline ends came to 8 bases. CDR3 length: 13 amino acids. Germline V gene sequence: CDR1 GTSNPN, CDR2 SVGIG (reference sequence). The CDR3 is CAWTGDSTDTQYF. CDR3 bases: TGTGCCTGGACGGGGGATAGCACAGATACGCAGTATTTT.

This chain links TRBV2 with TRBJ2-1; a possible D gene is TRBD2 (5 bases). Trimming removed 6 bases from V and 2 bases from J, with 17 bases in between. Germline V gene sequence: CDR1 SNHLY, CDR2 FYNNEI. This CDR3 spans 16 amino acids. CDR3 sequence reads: CASSLLPAGTYNEQFF. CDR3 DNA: TGTGCCAGCAGCCTCCTGCCGGCGGGCACCTACAATGAGCAGTTCTTC.

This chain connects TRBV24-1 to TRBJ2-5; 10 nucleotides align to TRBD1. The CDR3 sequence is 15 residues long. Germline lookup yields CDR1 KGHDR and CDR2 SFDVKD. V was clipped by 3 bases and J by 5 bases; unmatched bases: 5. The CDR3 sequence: CATSDLGQGGETQYF. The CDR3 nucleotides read TGTGCCACCAGTGATCTCGGACAGGGGGGGGAGACCCAGTACTTC.

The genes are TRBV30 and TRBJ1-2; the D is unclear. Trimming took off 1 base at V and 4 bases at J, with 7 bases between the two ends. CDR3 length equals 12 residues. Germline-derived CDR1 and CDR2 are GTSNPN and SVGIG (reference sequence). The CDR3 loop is CAWSGSSYGYTF. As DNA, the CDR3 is TGTGCCTGGAGTGGGAGTTCCTATGGCTACACCTTC.